This section outlines one T cell receptor (beta chain) sequence together with its context. The data were taken from a study of PD-L1 blockade in urothelial cancer. From germline, CDR1 is MNHEY and CDR2 SMNVEV (reference sequence). This CDR3 contains 15 residues. With 5 bases clipped from V and 6 bases from J, the junction kept 8 bases outside the gene matches. The table came from immunoSEQ multiplex PCR; TCRdb's copy has only in-frame clones and leaves some out. The data contain fewer than 45,000 clones, approximately 90% of them singletons. The time point is: pretreatment peripheral blood. Sequenced here: PBMCs, sampled around atezolizumab (anti-PD-L1) treatment. The chain links TRBV27 to TRBJ2-7, with 12 positions matching TRBD2. This clonotype originated in a donor older than 35 with urothelial cancer. The CDR3 DNA follows: TGTGCCAGCAGTCGGGGAGGACTAGCGGGAAGCGAGCAGTACTTC. This codes for CASSRGGLAGSEQYF.